This record looks at one T cell receptor beta chain sequence and its context. The antigen is undetermined. This specimen belongs to a study of human T cells and chemical hapten exposure. Per germline, CDR1 SQVTM and CDR2 ANQGSEA. The CDR3 is 14 amino acids. Trimming cost V 1 base and J 2 bases, with 11 bases left between them. Study observations and caveats: PT1 expanded TCR numbers rose with patch test score. TCRs above 1 in 1000 frequency stayed constant with DPC sensitization.

Time point denoted: patch test 2, 6 weeks after DPC sensitization. The treatment was: therapeutic diphenylcyclopropenone sensitization with weekly scalp DPC. In the original analysis: A per-sample median of about 95,000 TCRs was observed, with counts ranging from about 20,000 to 690,600. TCRdb fed the RACE reads into MiXCR, producing one record per CDR3 protein. What appears here as the V and J calls and clone size reflects TCRdb's work, not the paper's. The table shows roughly 84,000 distinct CDR3 sequences, with about 10% occurring only once. The sequence derives from a woman in her fifties or sixties with alopecia areata. Some clones in this sample may be carry-over from other donors' samples. Sequencing was performed on whole blood, taken in connection with sensitization to the hapten diphenylcyclopropenone (DPC). The chain has TRBV29-1 and TRBJ2-5, with D perhaps matching TRBD1 (6 bases). The CDR3 region has the DNA TGCAGCGTTGAAGCCAGGGGATCGCAAGAGACCCAGTACTTC. Translating it yields CSVEARGSQETQYF.